One sample yielded the 15 T cell receptor beta chains listed below, sequenced in a study of cytomegalovirus exposure and HLA in healthy donors. Libraries were prepared by immunoSEQ multiplex PCR; TCRdb keeps only in-frame clonotypes and omits some of them. The table includes 55,000 to 75,000 clones, 90% to 97% detected once. Sequencing used PBMCs. Every receptor here comes from a woman aged 18-29 years in good health and CMV-seronegative.

The chain recombines TRBV19 with TRBJ1-4, with unresolved D. Trimming pared 10 bases from V and 10 bases from J, leaving 16 bases between. The germline V gene encodes CDR1 LNHDA and CDR2 SQIVND (reference sequence). This CDR3 has 12 residues. The CDR3 coding sequence is TGTGCCACCCGGGGATTACTGGGAAAACTGTTTTTT. Translated, it gives CATRGLLGKLFF.

The rearrangement joins TRBV5-1 to TRBJ2-2, with 8 bases lining up with TRBD1. J gave up 6 bases and V 4 bases, and 5 bases lay outside the gene matches. CDR3 size: 14 residues. CDR1 is SGHRS, CDR2 YFSETQ, per germline. In nucleotides, the CDR3 is TGCGCCAGCAGCCCCGGGACAGGCCCCGGGGAGCTGTTTTTT. It translates to CASSPGTGPGELFF.

This clone came up once. V is TRBV13 and J is TRBJ2-7; TRBD1 is a possible D gene (6 bases). V was trimmed by 7 bases and J by 1 base, leaving 14 bases between them. CDR3 length: 14 residues. In germline, CDR1 is PRHDT, CDR2 FYEKMQ (reference sequence). The CDR3 spells CASTITGNSYEQYF. Written as DNA, the CDR3 is TGTGCCAGCACTATAACAGGGAATTCCTACGAGCAGTACTTC.

This clone turned up a few times. The chain employs TRBV4-1 and TRBJ2-7; D is perhaps TRBD1 (5 bases). The CDR3 extends over 16 amino acids. Germline values: CDR1 MGHRA, CDR2 YSYEKL. Trimming took 1 base from V and 0 from J, leaving 13 bases between them. This chain's CDR3 is CASSQVPGRSSYEQYF. The CDR3 region has the DNA TGCGCCAGCAGCCAAGTGCCAGGGCGCAGCTCCTACGAGCAGTACTTC.

This sequence joins TRBV11-1 and TRBJ2-5, with 7 bases matching TRBD2. Germline V CDR1 and CDR2: SGHAT, FQDESV (reference sequence). V shed 7 bases and J 4 bases; nucleotides not matched to a gene: 9. There are 14 residues in the CDR3. The CDR3 protein is CASTTRGGGETQYF. In DNA, the CDR3 is TGTGCCAGCACCACCCGGGGCGGGGGAGAGACCCAGTACTTC.

This chain connects TRBV7-2 to TRBJ2-1, with 11 bases that match TRBD2. CDR1 SGHTA and CDR2 FQGNSA come from the germline V gene. The V and J ends lost 6 bases and 8 bases, in that order; junction bases with no gene match: 6. CDR3 length: 14 residues. The chain's CDR3 is CASRITLAGDEQFF. CDR3 bases: TGTGCCAGCAGGATTACACTAGCGGGGGATGAGCAGTTCTTC.

V and J are TRBV29-1 and TRBJ2-1, with a tentative D call TRBD1 (5 bases). V was trimmed by 0 bases and J by 7 bases, leaving 19 bases between them. The CDR3 loop spans 16 amino acids. CDR1 and CDR2 from the germline V gene are SQVTM and ANQGSEA. CDR3 nucleotide sequence: TGCAGCGTTGAAGATGTCCCCGGAGCACAGGTGAATGAGCAGTTCTTC. Translating gives CSVEDVPGAQVNEQFF.

The CDR3 sequence is CASSLGGDSSYNEQFF. As DNA, the CDR3 is TGTGCCAGCAGCTTGGGGGGGGACTCCTCTTACAATGAGCAGTTCTTC. V usage is TRBV5-4 and J usage is TRBJ2-1, with TRBD2 as a possible D gene (6 bases). The CDR3 runs to 16 residues. V was trimmed by 0 bases and J by 4 bases, leaving 14 bases between them. Germline V CDR1 and CDR2: SGHNT, YYREEE (reference sequence).

This chain links TRBV27 with TRBJ2-3, with TRBD2 matching 11 bases. Germline V CDR1 and CDR2: MNHEY, SMNVEV (reference sequence). Losses at the gene ends were 5 bases for V and 1 base for J; bases not matched to a gene: 8. This CDR3 spans 17 amino acids. The CDR3 protein is CASSLHRGLAGTDTQYF. The CDR3 nucleotides are TGTGCCAGCAGTCTCCACCGGGGACTAGCGGGCACAGATACGCAGTATTTT.

V usage is TRBV30 and J usage is TRBJ1-5; D not certain. Germline V gene lookup returns CDR1 GTSNPN and CDR2 SVGIG (reference sequence). The length of the CDR3 is 13 residues. V was trimmed by 3 bases and J by 5 bases, leaving 11 bases between them. The CDR3 reads CAWSAREDQPQHF. The CDR3, as DNA: TGTGCCTGGAGCGCGAGGGAGGATCAGCCCCAGCATTTT.

The chain couples TRBV7-9 to TRBJ1-5, with a weak D call TRBD1 (6 bases). The V and J ends lost 1 base and 6 bases respectively, with 10 bases between them. CDR1 and CDR2 (germline): SEHNR, FQNEAQ (reference sequence). The CDR3 extends over 14 amino acids. Written as DNA, the CDR3 is TGTGCCAGCAGCTTAGAGGGGACACTTCAGCCCCAGCATTTT. Translated, it gives CASSLEGTLQPQHF. The full variable domain, in which reference TRBV7-9 and TRBJ1-5 provide the parts outside the CDR3, is DTGVSQNPRHKITKRGQNVTFRCDPISEHNRLYWYRQTLGQGPEFLTYFQNEAQLEKSRLLSDRFSAERPKGSFSTLEIQRTEQGDSAMYLCASSLEGTLQPQHFGDGTRLSIL.

The table lists this clone with a count of one. The chain recombines TRBV6-6 with TRBJ2-5; 7 nucleotides match TRBD1. The germline gives CDR1 MNHNY, CDR2 SVGAGI (reference sequence). V lost 6 bases, J lost 6 bases, and 4 bases stayed unmatched. The CDR3 runs to 12 residues. In DNA, the CDR3 is TGTGCCAGCAGCCCGGGACAGCAGACCCAGTACTTC. It specifies CASSPGQQTQYF.

The rearrangement uses TRBV6-1 and TRBJ2-5, with TRBD2 matching over 7 bases. This CDR3 has 13 amino acids. In germline, CDR1 is MNHNS, CDR2 SASEGT. V trimming: 6 bases; J trimming: 7 bases; junction bases outside the gene matches: 8. CDR3 DNA sequence: TGTGCCAGCAGAGCCCGTTCGGGGGGGACCCAGTACTTC. Its protein is CASRARSGGTQYF.

V and J are TRBV7-2 and TRBJ1-1; TRBD1 aligns across 8 bases. Germline CDR1 and CDR2: SGHTA and FQGNSA. The CDR3 extends over 15 amino acids. The junction had 5 bases not matched to a gene; V was cut back by 1 base and J by 4 bases. The CDR3: CASSLGTGLGTEAFF. The DNA for the CDR3 is TGTGCCAGCAGCTTAGGGACAGGGTTGGGCACTGAAGCTTTCTTT.

This clone was detected once. The chain joins TRBV6-5 to TRBJ2-1; D unclear. V gave up 5 bases and J gave up 4 bases, with 6 bases separating them. The CDR3 has 12 residues. Germline-derived CDR1 and CDR2 are MNHEY and SVGAGI. CDR3 nucleotide sequence: TGTGCCAGCAGTGGCCCGTACAATGAGCAGTTCTTC. This codes for CASSGPYNEQFF.